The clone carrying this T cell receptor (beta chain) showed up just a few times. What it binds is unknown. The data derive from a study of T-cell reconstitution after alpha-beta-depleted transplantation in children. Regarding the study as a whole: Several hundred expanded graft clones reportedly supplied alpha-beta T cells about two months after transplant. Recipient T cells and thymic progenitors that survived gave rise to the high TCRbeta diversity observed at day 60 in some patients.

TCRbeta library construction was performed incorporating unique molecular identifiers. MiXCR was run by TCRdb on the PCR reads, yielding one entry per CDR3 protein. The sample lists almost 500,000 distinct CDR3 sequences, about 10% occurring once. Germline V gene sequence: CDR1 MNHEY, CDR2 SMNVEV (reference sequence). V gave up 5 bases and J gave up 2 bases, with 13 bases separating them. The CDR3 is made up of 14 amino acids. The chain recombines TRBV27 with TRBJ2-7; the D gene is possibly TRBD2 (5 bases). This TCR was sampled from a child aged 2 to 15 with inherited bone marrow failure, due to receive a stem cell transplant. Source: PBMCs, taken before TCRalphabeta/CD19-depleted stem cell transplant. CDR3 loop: CASSPAGIPYEQYF. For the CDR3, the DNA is TGTGCCAGCAGTCCAGCCGGGATCCCCTACGAGCAGTACTTC.